Each of the 4 T cell receptor beta chains below was sequenced from the same sample in a study of blood T cells in healthy people across ages. Next came a second PCR, run for about 6 to 12 cycles, which used a sample-barcoded 5' primer along with a J-beta primer mix. Via MiXCR, TCRdb re-called the 5' RACE reads, giving one row per CDR3 protein. The data contain under 1 million distinct CDR3 sequences, approximately 48% of them seen just once; the ten biggest clones take up about 19%. The specimen sequenced was blood. The receptors were sampled from a man in his sixties in good health.

The chain employs TRBV20-1 and TRBJ1-2; D is possibly TRBD1 (5 bases). The germline CDR1 and CDR2 sequences are DFQATT and SNEGSKA (reference sequence). V gave up 4 bases and J gave up 2 bases, with 20 bases separating them. The CDR3 is made up of 16 amino acids. The CDR3 DNA reads as TGCAGTGCTACCCACCTCCCGGGACGTAGGAACTATGGCTACACCTTC. It translates to CSATHLPGRRNYGYTF.

The CDR3 reads CASSLEQGIFYEQYF. DNA of the CDR3: TGTGCCAGCAGCTTGGAACAGGGTATTTTCTACGAGCAGTACTTC. The gene calls are TRBV5-6 and TRBJ2-7, with D perhaps TRBD1 (6 bases). CDR1 is SGHDT and CDR2 is YYEEEE in the germline V gene. V lost 0 bases and J lost 3, with 13 bases in between. The CDR3 spans 15 residues.

The rearrangement links TRBV27 to TRBJ2-2; D perhaps matches TRBD2 (7 bases). This CDR3 region has 15 residues. The V end lost 2 bases, the J end lost 12 bases, and 19 bases lay between the germline ends. Per germline, CDR1 MNHEY and CDR2 SMNVEV (reference sequence). In nucleotides, the CDR3 is TGTGCCAGCAGTTTAGGGGGGGCGTCACCGGGGAAGCTGTTTTTT. This encodes CASSLGGASPGKLFF.

This clonotype came up many times. The DNA of the CDR3 is TGTGCCAGCAGTTACGCAGGGAGCTATGGCTACACCTTC. Its protein is CASSYAGSYGYTF. J is TRBJ1-2 and V is TRBV6-6, with TRBD1 as a possible D gene (5 bases). The CDR3 consists of 13 residues. V was pared by 2 bases and J by 4 bases, with 8 bases between. The germline V gene encodes CDR1 MNHNY and CDR2 SVGAGI (reference sequence).